Given below is one TCR beta chain in context. Its specificity is unknown. These data come from a study of T cell responses to AZD1222 COVID-19 vaccine. Study results and limitations: Repertoires in all cases were sampled only once the peak T cell response had passed.

Some clones are missing from TCRdb's copy, which holds only in-frame ones; the method was immunoSEQ multiplex PCR. There are around 110,000 clones in the sample; about 90% occur only once, and 1.6% lies in the top ten. The material sequenced was peripheral blood, taken 28 days after the second AZD1222 dose. The TCR was taken from an adult who received the AZD1222 COVID-19 vaccine.

The CDR3 here is CASSTTSGSYTGELFF. The DNA for the CDR3 is TGTGCCAGCTCAACAACTAGCGGGAGTTACACCGGGGAGCTGTTTTTT. This sequence joins TRBV18 and TRBJ2-2; 11 nucleotides line up with TRBD2. The CDR3 has 16 amino acids. Germline CDR1 and CDR2: KGHSH and LQKENI. V was clipped by 5 bases and J by 3 bases; unmatched bases: 5.